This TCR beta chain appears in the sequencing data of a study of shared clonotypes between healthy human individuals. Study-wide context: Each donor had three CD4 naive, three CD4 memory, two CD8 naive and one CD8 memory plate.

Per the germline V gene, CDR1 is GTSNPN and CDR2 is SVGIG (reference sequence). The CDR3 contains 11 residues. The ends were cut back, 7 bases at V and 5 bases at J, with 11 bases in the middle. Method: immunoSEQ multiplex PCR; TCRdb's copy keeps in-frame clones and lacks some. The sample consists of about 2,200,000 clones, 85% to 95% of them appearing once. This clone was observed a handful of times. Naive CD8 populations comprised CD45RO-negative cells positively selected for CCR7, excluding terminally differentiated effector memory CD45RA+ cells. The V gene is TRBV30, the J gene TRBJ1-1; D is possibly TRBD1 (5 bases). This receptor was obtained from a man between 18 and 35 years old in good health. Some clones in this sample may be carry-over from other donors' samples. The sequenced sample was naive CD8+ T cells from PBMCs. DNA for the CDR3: TGTGCCTCCACGGGGCCTACTGAAGCTTTCTTT. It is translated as CASTGPTEAFF.